These 23 T cell receptor beta chains were all obtained from the same sample, sequenced in a study of control samples from healthy donors and cancer patients. Sequencing was performed with immunoSEQ multiplex PCR; in TCRdb, only in-frame clones are kept and a portion is missing. Of roughly 130,000 clones listed, approximately 94% are singletons. The sequenced sample consisted of blood. Receptors originate from a man younger than 40 in good health.

The count of this clone is one. The chain couples TRBV29-1 to TRBJ2-1; the match to TRBD1 covers 10 bases. The CDR3 spans 14 residues. Germline CDR1 is SQVTM and CDR2 is ANQGSEA. V trimming: 2 bases; J trimming: 7 bases; junction bases outside the gene matches: 5. CDR3 bases: TGCAGCGTTGAACGGGACAGGGGCTCTAATGAGCAGTTCTTC. It encodes CSVERDRGSNEQFF.

The gene calls are TRBV19 and TRBJ2-1; 7 bases agree with TRBD2. The CDR3 is 15 residues long. V shed 5 bases and J 7 bases; nucleotides not matched to a gene: 11. Germline V gene data show CDR1 as LNHDA and CDR2 as SQIVND (reference sequence). CDR3 in amino acids: CASSDGLVRRNEQFF. CDR3 bases: TGTGCCAGTAGTGACGGACTAGTACGGCGAAATGAGCAGTTCTTC.

The V gene is TRBV7-9, the J gene TRBJ2-5; 9 bases are a match to TRBD1. The V segment lost 2 bases and the J segment 4 bases; nucleotides outside the gene matches: 8. This CDR3 is 16 amino acids long. Germline lookup yields CDR1 SEHNR and CDR2 FQNEAQ (reference sequence). The chain's CDR3 is CASSLTEQGARETQYF. The DNA of the CDR3 is TGTGCCAGCAGCTTAACGGAACAGGGGGCGCGAGAGACCCAGTACTTC.

This clone was recorded only once. V and J are TRBV7-9 and TRBJ2-7; D possibly corresponds to TRBD1 (6 bases). Trimming left V 3 bases short and J 2 bases short, with 11 bases between. This CDR3 contains 14 residues. Germline V lookup: CDR1 SEHNR, CDR2 FQNEAQ (reference sequence). CDR3 sequence: CASSFLSGAYEQYF. CDR3 DNA sequence: TGTGCCAGCAGCTTTTTATCAGGGGCCTACGAGCAGTACTTC.

The chain combines TRBV11-2 with TRBJ2-1; D gene uncertain. The CDR3 is 14 residues long. Germline CDR1 is SGHAT and CDR2 is FQNNGV. V was pared by 6 bases and J by 12 bases, with 21 bases between. CDR3 sequence reads: CASRQNPIGLRQFF. CDR3 coding DNA: TGTGCCAGCAGACAAAATCCCATTGGTTTGAGGCAGTTCTTC.

This clone showed up just a few times. CDR3 sequence reads: CASVLEQGAGGTGELFF. CDR3 in DNA: TGTGCCAGCGTCCTCGAACAGGGGGCAGGGGGTACCGGGGAGCTGTTTTTT. The V gene is TRBV5-6, the J gene TRBJ2-2, with 9 nucleotides matching TRBD1. The junction had 15 bases not matched to a gene; V was cut back by 7 bases and J by 5 bases. The CDR3 has 17 residues. Germline loops: CDR1 SGHDT, CDR2 YYEEEE.

The rearrangement links TRBV9 to TRBJ1-4; maybe TRBD1 (6 bases). CDR3 length: 16 amino acids. V gave up 3 bases and J gave up 3 bases, with 15 bases separating them. Germline V CDR1 and CDR2: SGDLS, YYNGEE. The CDR3 loop reads CASSAPSQGPNEKLFF. CDR3 bases: TGTGCCAGCAGCGCGCCTAGTCAGGGGCCTAATGAAAAACTGTTTTTT.

The chain recombines TRBV15 with TRBJ2-5, with unresolved D. The ends were cut back, 0 bases at V and 2 bases at J, with 7 bases in the middle. The germline CDR1 and CDR2 sequences are LNHNV and YYDKDF (reference sequence). This CDR3 is 14 amino acids long. CDR3 region: CATSREADQETQYF. The CDR3 DNA sequence: TGTGCCACCAGCAGAGAGGCCGATCAAGAGACCCAGTACTTC.

The V and J genes are TRBV5-1 and TRBJ2-7; D unclear. Trimming took off 3 bases at V and 6 bases at J, with 13 bases between the two ends. The CDR3 totals 13 residues. Germline CDR1 is SGHRS and CDR2 is YFSETQ. For the CDR3, the DNA is TGCGCCAGCAGCTACACGGGCCACCCCGAGCAGTACTTC. Translated, it gives CASSYTGHPEQYF.

This chain uses TRBV30 with TRBJ2-2, with D possibly being TRBD1 or TRBD2 (6 bases each). CDR1 is GTSNPN, CDR2 SVGIG, per germline (reference sequence). The germline V and J ends were trimmed by 4 bases and 5 bases, with 14 bases remaining between them. The CDR3 consists of 14 residues. The CDR3, as DNA: TGTGCCTGGAAGGGGGGCAGGGTAACCGGGGAGCTGTTTTTT. Encoded protein: CAWKGGRVTGELFF.

The chain is built from TRBV5-4 and TRBJ1-2; D uncertain. With 4 bases removed from V and 8 bases from J, the gap between germline ends came to 21 bases. The CDR3 sequence is 15 residues long. Germline loops: CDR1 SGHNT, CDR2 YYREEE (reference sequence). CDR3 nucleotide sequence: TGTGCCAGCAGCCCCGCTCGAGAGGTCCATTTAGGCTACACCTTC. This sequence encodes CASSPAREVHLGYTF. Using reference TRBV5-4 and TRBJ1-2 for the parts outside the CDR3, the full variable domain is ETGVTQSPTHLIKTRGQQVTLRCSSQSGHNTVSWYQQALGQGPQFIFQYYREEENGRGNFPPRFSGLQFPNYSSELNVNALELDDSALYLCASSPAREVHLGYTFGSGTRLTVV.

V gene TRBV7-9 combines with J gene TRBJ1-5; weak D call: TRBD1 (5 bases). V was cut by 1 base and J by 5 bases, with 9 bases left in between. There are 14 residues in the CDR3. Germline CDR1 SEHNR, CDR2 FQNEAQ (reference sequence). The CDR3 coding sequence is TGTGCCAGCAGCTTAGGTCAGGGTTATCAGCCCCAGCATTTT. This encodes CASSLGQGYQPQHF.

The chain has TRBV4-3 and TRBJ1-1; D is undetermined. The CDR3 is made up of 12 amino acids. Germline V gene lookup returns CDR1 LGHNA and CDR2 YSLEER. V lost 0 bases, J lost 7 bases, and 6 bases lay in between. The CDR3 spells CASSQDRGEAFF. The CDR3 nucleotides are TGCGCCAGCAGCCAAGATCGGGGTGAAGCTTTCTTT.

The chain joins TRBV5-6 to TRBJ1-3; D is possibly TRBD1 (5 bases). Germline assignment: CDR1 SGHDT and CDR2 YYEEEE. This CDR3 spans 15 amino acids. V lost 4 bases to trimming and J lost 0 bases, with 11 bases between them. CDR3 in DNA: TGTGCCAGCAGCGACTCGGGACGCTCTGGAAACACCATATATTTT. It specifies CASSDSGRSGNTIYF. The full variable domain, completed using reference TRBV5-6 and TRBJ1-3, is DAGVTQSPTHLIKTRGQQVTLRCSPKSGHDTVSWYQQALGQGPQFIFQYYEEEERQRGNFPDRFSGHQFPNYSSELNVNALLLGDSALYLCASSDSGRSGNTIYFGEGSWLTVV.

V gene TRBV30 combines with J gene TRBJ1-1; D is ambiguous. This CDR3 has 14 residues. V lost 7 bases and J lost 0, with 15 bases in between. Germline V gene data show CDR1 as GTSNPN and CDR2 as SVGIG (reference sequence). This chain's CDR3 is CASIGRTMNTEAFF. Here the CDR3 DNA reads TGTGCCTCGATCGGCAGGACCATGAACACTGAAGCTTTCTTT.

The chain couples TRBV7-9 to TRBJ2-5; D unresolved. CDR1 SEHNR and CDR2 FQNEAQ come from the germline V gene (reference sequence). The CDR3 sequence is 13 residues long. CDR3 loop: CAATHPPGETQYF. The DNA for the CDR3 is TGTGCGGCTACTCACCCACCAGGAGAGACCCAGTACTTC. Variable domain in full (rest from reference TRBV7-9 and TRBJ2-5): DTGVSQNPRHKITKRGQNVTFRCDPISEHNRLYWYRQTLGQGPEFLTYFQNEAQLEKSRLLSDRFSAERPKGSFSTLEIQRTEQGDSAMYLCAATHPPGETQYFGPGTRLLVL.

V is TRBV30 and J is TRBJ2-6, with D perhaps TRBD1 or TRBD2 (5 bases each). CDR3 length equals 16 residues. Trimming shortened V by 4 bases and J by 0 bases, and 13 bases separated the two germline ends. Germline V gene lookup returns CDR1 GTSNPN and CDR2 SVGIG (reference sequence). CDR3 coding DNA: TGTGCCTGGACAGGGCCGAGGGGCTCTGGGGCCAACGTCCTGACTTTC. Translated, it gives CAWTGPRGSGANVLTF. Supplemented by reference TRBV30 and TRBJ2-6, the full variable domain reads SQTIHQWPATLVQPVGSPLSLECTVEGTSNPNLYWYRQAAGRGLQLLFYSVGIGQISSEVPQNLSASRPQDRQFILSSKKLLLSDSGFYLCAWTGPRGSGANVLTFGAGSRLTVL.

The chain is built from TRBV9 and TRBJ2-5; TRBD1 might be the D (6 bases). Germline values: CDR1 SGDLS, CDR2 YYNGEE. The CDR3 sequence is 14 residues long. V was cut by 0 bases and J by 2 bases, with 8 bases left in between. CDR3 sequence: CASSVGQGQETQYF. The CDR3 DNA is TGTGCCAGCAGCGTAGGGCAGGGGCAAGAGACCCAGTACTTC.

This chain joins TRBV19 and TRBJ2-5; 7 bases agree with TRBD1. The germline V gene has CDR1 LNHDA and CDR2 SQIVND (reference sequence). The junction had 7 bases not matched to a gene; V was cut back by 4 bases and J by 5 bases. The CDR3 consists of 14 residues. The CDR3 loop reads CASSNRGSFETQYF. The CDR3 region has the DNA TGTGCCAGTAGTAACAGGGGCTCCTTCGAGACCCAGTACTTC.

This rearrangement joins TRBV12-2 to TRBJ1-5; TRBD1, the D gene given by the table, was not confirmed from the DNA. TRBV12-2 counts as a pseudogene. CDR3 length: 16 amino acids. DNA for the CDR3: TGTGCAAGTCGCTTAGGTAGGGGTGCCCTGGATCAGCCCCAGCATTTT. As protein: CASRLGRGALDQPQHF.

The rearrangement joins TRBV30 to TRBJ2-7; 7 positions match TRBD1. J gave up 3 bases and V 3 bases, and 8 bases lay outside the gene matches. Per germline, CDR1 GTSNPN and CDR2 SVGIG (reference sequence). The CDR3 extends over 14 amino acids. The CDR3 spells CAWSVQGIHYEQYF. The CDR3 nucleotides are TGTGCCTGGAGCGTACAGGGGATTCACTACGAGCAGTACTTC.

This clone was picked up one time. CDR3 region: CASSPDRLTSPLHF. CDR3 sequence (DNA): TGTGCCAGCAGCCCAGACCGATTAACTTCACCCCTCCACTTT. J is TRBJ1-6 and V is TRBV28; the D is unclear. Trimming shortened V by 6 bases and J by 9 bases, and 15 bases separated the two germline ends. Germline CDR1 is MDHEN and CDR2 is SYDVKM. This CDR3 comprises 14 residues.

V is TRBV3-1 (or the pseudogene TRBV3-2) and J is TRBJ2-2, with a possible D match to TRBD1 (6 bases). Germline CDR1 is LGHDT and CDR2 is YNNKEL (reference sequence). The CDR3 has 15 residues. Deletions cut 8 bases from V and 1 base from J, with 14 bases between. In DNA form, the CDR3 reads TGTGCCAGCGGTCAAAGAGGGGGGAACACCGGGGAGCTGTTTTTT. Amino acids: CASGQRGGNTGELFF.